This T cell receptor (beta chain) was recorded in a study of shared clonotypes between healthy human individuals. Findings and limits, study-wide: Among non-shared clonotypes, generation probabilities were lower than among those shared by all four donors. Relative to memory subsets, naive subsets generally showed larger estimated richness.

Cells designated naive CD8 were CD45RO-negative and were positively selected for CCR7, with terminally differentiated effector memory CD45RA+ cells excluded. Concerning this clone: The antigen is not known. Other nucleotide sequences from this sample produce the same CDR3.

Per the germline V gene, CDR1 is MDHEN and CDR2 is SYDVKM. CDR3 length: 10 amino acids. Trimming cost V 5 bases and J 4 bases, with 3 bases left between them. Sorted-subset replicate PCR reactions contained roughly 200 ng DNA, corresponding to some 28,000 T cell genomes. Original methodology: In the immunoSEQ data, sequences were junction-only and lacked quality scores, so filtering differed. Sequencing used immunoSEQ multiplex PCR; TCRdb keeps in-frame clones, though not all of them. That table supplies the V and J calls and clone size; D and trimming were determined from the DNA. The sample records about 820,000 clones, about 92% being singletons.

The sequence came from a man aged 25 to 45 in good health. The chain carries TRBV28 and TRBJ2-7; no clear D. Material for sequencing was naive CD8+ T cells sorted from blood. CDR3 loop: CASSLYEQYF. The CDR3 DNA reads as TGTGCCAGCAGTCTGTACGAGCAGTACTTC.